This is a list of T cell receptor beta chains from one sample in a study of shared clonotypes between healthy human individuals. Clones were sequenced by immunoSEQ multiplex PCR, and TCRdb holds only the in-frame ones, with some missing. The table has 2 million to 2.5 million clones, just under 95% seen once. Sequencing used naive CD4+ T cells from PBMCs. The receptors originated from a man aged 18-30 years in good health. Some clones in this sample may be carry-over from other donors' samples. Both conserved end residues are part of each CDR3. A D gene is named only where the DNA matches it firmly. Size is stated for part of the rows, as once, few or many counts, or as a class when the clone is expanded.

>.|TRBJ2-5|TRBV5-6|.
TGTGCCAGCAGCTTTCGGGGGGCCGAGACCCAGTACTTC
CASSFRGAETQYF
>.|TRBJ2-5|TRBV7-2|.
TGTGCCAGCGGCGGGTCGGCTGTAGAGACCCAGTACTTC
CASGGSAVETQYF
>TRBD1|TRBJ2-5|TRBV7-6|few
TGTGCCAGCAGCGGCCGGACAGGGGCTGTAGAGACCCAGTACTTC
CASSGRTGAVETQYF
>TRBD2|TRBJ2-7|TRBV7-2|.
TGTGCCAGCAGCTTTGGGAGGGGCGGCGCGTACGAGCAGTACTTC
CASSFGRGGAYEQYF
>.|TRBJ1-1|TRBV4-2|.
TGTGCCAGCAGCCAAGATAGCAGGGTCACTGAAGCTTTCTTT
CASSQDSRVTEAFF
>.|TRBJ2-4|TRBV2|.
TGTGCCAGCGCCAGTATGGGTGACATTCAGTACTTC
CASASMGDIQYF
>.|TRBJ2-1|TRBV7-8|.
TGTGCCAGCAGCTTAGTTGGCCTCTCCTACAATGAGCAGTTCTTC
CASSLVGLSYNEQFF
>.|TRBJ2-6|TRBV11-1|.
TGTGCCAGCAGCTCGTGGAGGGGTGGTGGGGCCAACGTCCTGACTTTC
CASSSWRGGGANVLTF
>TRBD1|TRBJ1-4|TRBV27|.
TGTGCCAGCACCCCTGCAGGGGGAGAAAAACTGTTTTTT
CASTPAGGEKLFF
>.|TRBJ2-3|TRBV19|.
TGTGCCAGTAGGACTAGTACAGATACGCAGTATTTT
CASRTSTDTQYF
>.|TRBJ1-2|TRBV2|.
TGTGCCAGCCGGACCGCGAGCTATGGCTACACCTTC
CASRTASYGYTF
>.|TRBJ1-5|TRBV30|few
TGTGCCTGGAGTAAGGCACCCTATAGCAATCAGCCCCAGCATTTT
CAWSKAPYSNQPQHF